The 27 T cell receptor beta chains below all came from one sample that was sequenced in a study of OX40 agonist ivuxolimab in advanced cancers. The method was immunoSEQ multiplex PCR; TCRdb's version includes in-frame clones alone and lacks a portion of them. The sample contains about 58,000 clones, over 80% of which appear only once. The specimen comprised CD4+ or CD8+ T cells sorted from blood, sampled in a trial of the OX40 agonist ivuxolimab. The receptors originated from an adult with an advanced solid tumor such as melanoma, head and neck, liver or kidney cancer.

The CDR3 DNA is TGTGCCAGCAGAGATGGACAGCCTTATCAGCCCCAGCATTTT. It specifies CASRDGQPYQPQHF. V and J are TRBV2 and TRBJ1-5; TRBD1 might be the D (6 bases). V dropped 6 bases and J dropped 5 bases, with 14 bases sitting between them. The CDR3 totals 14 residues. Germline loops: CDR1 SNHLY, CDR2 FYNNEI.

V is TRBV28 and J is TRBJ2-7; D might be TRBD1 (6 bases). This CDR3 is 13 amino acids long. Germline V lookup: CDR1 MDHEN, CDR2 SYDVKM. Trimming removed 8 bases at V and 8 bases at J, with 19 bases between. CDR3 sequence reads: CASRGGTGPKQYF. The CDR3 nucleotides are TGTGCCAGCCGGGGCGGAACAGGGCCCAAGCAGTACTTC.

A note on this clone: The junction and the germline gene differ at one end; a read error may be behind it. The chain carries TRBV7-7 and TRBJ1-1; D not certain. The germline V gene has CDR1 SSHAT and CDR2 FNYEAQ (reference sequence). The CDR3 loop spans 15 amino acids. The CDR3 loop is CASSPLSTQGVKAFF. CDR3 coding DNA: TGTGCTAGCAGCCCCCTTTCGACGCAAGGAGTCAAAGCTTTCTTT.

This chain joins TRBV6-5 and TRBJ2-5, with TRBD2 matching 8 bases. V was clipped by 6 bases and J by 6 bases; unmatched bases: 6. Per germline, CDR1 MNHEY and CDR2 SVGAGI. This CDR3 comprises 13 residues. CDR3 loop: CASSHGGAKTQYF. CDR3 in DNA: TGTGCCAGCAGCCACGGGGGGGCGAAGACCCAGTACTTC.

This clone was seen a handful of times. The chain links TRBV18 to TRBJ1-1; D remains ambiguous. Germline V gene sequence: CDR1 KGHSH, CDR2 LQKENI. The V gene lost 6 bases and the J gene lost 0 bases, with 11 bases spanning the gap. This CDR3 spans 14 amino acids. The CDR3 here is CASSSSTMNTEAFF. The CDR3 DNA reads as TGTGCCAGCTCCTCCAGTACTATGAACACTGAAGCTTTCTTT.

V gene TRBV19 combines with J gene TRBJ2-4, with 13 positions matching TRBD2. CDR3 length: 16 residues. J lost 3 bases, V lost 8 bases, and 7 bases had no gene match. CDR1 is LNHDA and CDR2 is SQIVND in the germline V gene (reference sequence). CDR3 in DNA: TGTGCCAGTGGGACTAGCGGGGATCGGAGCAAAAACATTCAGTACTTC. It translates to CASGTSGDRSKNIQYF.

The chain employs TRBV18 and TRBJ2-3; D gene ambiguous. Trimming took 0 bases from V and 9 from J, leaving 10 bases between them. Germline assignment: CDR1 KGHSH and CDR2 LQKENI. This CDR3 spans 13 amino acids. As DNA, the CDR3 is TGTGCCAGCTCACCACCCCAGTCACAGACGCAGTATTTT. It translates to CASSPPQSQTQYF.

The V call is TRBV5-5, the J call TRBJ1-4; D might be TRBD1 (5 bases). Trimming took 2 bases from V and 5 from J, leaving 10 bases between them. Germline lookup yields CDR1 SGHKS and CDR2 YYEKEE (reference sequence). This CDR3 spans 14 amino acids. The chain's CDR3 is CASSLWGGNEKLFF. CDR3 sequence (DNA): TGTGCCAGCAGCTTATGGGGCGGCAATGAAAAACTGTTTTTT.

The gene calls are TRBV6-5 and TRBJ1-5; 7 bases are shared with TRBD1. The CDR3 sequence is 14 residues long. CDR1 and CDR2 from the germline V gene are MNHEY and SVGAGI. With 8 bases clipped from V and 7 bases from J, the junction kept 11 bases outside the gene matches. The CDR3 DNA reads TGTGCCAGCGGCCTCGACAGGGAAAACCAGCCCCAGCATTTT. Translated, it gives CASGLDRENQPQHF.

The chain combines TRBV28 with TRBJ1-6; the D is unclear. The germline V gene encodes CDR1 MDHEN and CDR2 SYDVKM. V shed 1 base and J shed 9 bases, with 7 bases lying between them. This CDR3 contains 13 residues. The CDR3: CASSLSSPSPLHF. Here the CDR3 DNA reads TGTGCCAGCAGTTTATCCTCGCCTTCACCCCTCCACTTT. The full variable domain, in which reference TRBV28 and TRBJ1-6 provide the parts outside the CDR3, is DVKVTQSSRYLVKRTGEKVFLECVQDMDHENMFWYRQDPGLGLRLIYFSYDVKMKEKGDIPEGYSVSREKKERFSLILESASTNQTSMYLCASSLSSPSPLHFGNGTRLTVT.

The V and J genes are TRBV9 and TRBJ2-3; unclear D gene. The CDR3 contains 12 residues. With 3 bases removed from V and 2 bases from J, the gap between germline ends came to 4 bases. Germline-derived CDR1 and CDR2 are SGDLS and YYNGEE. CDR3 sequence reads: CASSAFTDTQYF. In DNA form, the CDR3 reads TGTGCCAGCAGCGCCTTCACAGATACGCAGTATTTT.

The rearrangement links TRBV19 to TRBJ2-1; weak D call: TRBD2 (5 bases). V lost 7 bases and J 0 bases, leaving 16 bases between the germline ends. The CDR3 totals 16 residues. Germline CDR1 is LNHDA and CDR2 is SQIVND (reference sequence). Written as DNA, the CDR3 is TGTGCCAGTAATATGAGGGCGATAAGCTCCTACAATGAGCAGTTCTTC. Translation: CASNMRAISSYNEQFF. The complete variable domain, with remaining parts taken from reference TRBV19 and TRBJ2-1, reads DGGITQSPKYLFRKEGQNVTLSCEQNLNHDAMYWYRQDPGQGLRLIYYSQIVNDFQKGDIAEGYSVSREKKESFPLTVTSAQKNPTAFYLCASNMRAISSYNEQFFGPGTRLTVL.

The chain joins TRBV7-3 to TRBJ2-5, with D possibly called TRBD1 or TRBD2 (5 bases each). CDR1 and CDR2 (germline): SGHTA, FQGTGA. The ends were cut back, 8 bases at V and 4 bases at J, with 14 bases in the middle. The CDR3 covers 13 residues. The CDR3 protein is CASGPMRGETQYF. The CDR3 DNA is TGTGCCAGCGGCCCGATGAGGGGAGAGACCCAGTACTTC.

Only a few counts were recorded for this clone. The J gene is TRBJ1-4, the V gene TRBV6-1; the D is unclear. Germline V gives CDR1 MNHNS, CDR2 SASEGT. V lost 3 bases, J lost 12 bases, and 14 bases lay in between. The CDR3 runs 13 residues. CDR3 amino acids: CASSESKPEELFF. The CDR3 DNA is TGTGCCAGCAGTGAGTCCAAGCCTGAGGAACTGTTTTTT.

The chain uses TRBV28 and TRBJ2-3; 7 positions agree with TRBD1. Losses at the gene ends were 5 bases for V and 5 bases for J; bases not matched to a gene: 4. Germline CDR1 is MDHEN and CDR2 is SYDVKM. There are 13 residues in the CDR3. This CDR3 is CASSPQGVDTQYF. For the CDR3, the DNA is TGTGCCAGCAGTCCTCAGGGGGTAGATACGCAGTATTTT.

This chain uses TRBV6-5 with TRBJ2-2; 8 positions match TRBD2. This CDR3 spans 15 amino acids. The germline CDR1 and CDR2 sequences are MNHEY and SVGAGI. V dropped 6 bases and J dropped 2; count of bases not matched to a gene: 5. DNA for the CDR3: TGTGCCAGCAGAACGGGGGGGCGCAACACCGGGGAGCTGTTTTTT. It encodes CASRTGGRNTGELFF.

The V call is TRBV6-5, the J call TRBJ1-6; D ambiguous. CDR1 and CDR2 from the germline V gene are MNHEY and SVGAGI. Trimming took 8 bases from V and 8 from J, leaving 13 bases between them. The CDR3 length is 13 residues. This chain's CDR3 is CASRFSRDSPLHF. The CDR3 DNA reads TGTGCCAGCCGCTTCTCTCGGGATTCACCCCTCCACTTT.

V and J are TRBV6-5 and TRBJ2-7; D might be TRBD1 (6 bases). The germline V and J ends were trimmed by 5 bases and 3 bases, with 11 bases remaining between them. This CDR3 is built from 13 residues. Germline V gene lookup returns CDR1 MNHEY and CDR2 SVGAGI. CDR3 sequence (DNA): TGTGCCAGCAGTCGACAGGTTGACTACGAGCAGTACTTC. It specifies CASSRQVDYEQYF.

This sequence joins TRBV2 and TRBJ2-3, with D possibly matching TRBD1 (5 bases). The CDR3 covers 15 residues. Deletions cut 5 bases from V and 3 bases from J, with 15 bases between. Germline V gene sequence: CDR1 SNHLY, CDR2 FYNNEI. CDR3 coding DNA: TGTGCCAGCAGTCCTCGACACCCAGGGACAGATACGCAGTATTTT. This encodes CASSPRHPGTDTQYF.

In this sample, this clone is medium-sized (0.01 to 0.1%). This chain's CDR3 is CASSVGVDNSPLHF. DNA for the CDR3: TGTGCCAGCAGCGTAGGAGTAGATAATTCACCCCTCCACTTT. J is TRBJ1-6 and V is TRBV9, with unresolved D. The CDR3 is 14 residues long. Per the germline V gene, CDR1 is SGDLS and CDR2 is YYNGEE. V shed 0 bases and J shed 5 bases, with 6 bases lying between them.

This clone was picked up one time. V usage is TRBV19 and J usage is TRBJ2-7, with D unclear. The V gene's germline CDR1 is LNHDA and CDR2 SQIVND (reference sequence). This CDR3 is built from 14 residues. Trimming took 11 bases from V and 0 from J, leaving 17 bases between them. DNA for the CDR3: TGTGCCGGTATGGGCAGCTACTCCTCCTACGAGCAGTACTTC. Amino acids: CAGMGSYSSYEQYF.

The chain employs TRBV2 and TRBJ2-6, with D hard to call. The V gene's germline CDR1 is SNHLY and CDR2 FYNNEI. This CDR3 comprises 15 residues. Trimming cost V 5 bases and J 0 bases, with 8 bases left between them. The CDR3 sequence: CASSPTVSGANVLTF. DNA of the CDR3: TGTGCCAGCAGTCCAACAGTCTCTGGGGCCAACGTCCTGACTTTC.

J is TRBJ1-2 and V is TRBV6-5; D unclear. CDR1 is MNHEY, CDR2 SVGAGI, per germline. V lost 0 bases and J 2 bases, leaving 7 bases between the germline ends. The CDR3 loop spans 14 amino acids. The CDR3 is CASSYSKGNYGYTF. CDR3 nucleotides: TGTGCCAGCAGTTACTCGAAAGGAAACTATGGCTACACCTTC.

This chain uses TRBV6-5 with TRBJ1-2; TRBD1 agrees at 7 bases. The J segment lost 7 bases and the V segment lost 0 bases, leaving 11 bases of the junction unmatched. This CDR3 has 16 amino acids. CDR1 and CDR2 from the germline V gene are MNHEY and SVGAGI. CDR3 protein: CASSYSGGAVFGGYTF. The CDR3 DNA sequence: TGTGCCAGCAGTTACTCAGGGGGCGCGGTGTTCGGTGGCTACACCTTC.

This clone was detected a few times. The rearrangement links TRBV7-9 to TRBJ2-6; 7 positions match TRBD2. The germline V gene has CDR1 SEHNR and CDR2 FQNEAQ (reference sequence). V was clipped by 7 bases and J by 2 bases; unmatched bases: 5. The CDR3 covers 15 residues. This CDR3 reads CASTLGGAGANVLTF. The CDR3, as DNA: TGTGCCAGCACCCTGGGGGGGGCTGGGGCCAACGTCCTGACTTTC.

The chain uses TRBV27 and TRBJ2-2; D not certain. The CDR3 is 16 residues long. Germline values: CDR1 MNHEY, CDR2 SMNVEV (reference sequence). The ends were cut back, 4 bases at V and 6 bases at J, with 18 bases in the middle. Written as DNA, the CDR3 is TGTGCCAGCAGTTCGGTATCCAGCGTCGGCGCCGGGGAGCTGTTTTTT. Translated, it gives CASSSVSSVGAGELFF.

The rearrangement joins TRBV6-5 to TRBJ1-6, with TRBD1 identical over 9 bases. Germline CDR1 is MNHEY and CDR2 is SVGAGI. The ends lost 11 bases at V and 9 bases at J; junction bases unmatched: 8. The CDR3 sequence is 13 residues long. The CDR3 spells CAGGTGTSSPLHF. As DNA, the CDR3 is TGTGCCGGCGGGACAGGGACTAGTTCACCCCTCCACTTT.